Reported below is one T cell receptor (beta chain). Its antigen remains unidentified. Deletions cut 4 bases from V and 5 bases from J, with 9 bases between. The CDR3 is 13 amino acids. CDR1 and CDR2 (germline): WSHSY, SAAADI. The entry originates in a study of STAT5B mutations in CD4+ large granular lymphocyte leukemia. The repertoire was sequenced with immunoSEQ multiplex PCR; TCRdb's copy has only in-frame clones and lacks some. The table has about 32,000 clones, 72% seen once. Study results and limitations: Top patient clones used TRBV06 genes more often: 8/27 versus 2/35 in controls.

Sequenced material: CD4+ T cells from blood buffy coats. This receptor was taken from a human donor in good health. This rearrangement joins TRBV10-2 to TRBJ1-5; no firm D call. CDR3 sequence reads: CASSVGGDQPQHF. CDR3 bases: TGCGCCAGCAGTGTGGGTGGAGATCAGCCCCAGCATTTT.